This TCR beta chain was sequenced in a study of T cell repertoires in cytomegalovirus infection. Overall study context: Well-studied HLA-B-restricted epitopes and recently identified HLA-C-restricted epitopes of CMV were both used in the study. Shared public TCR beta signatures pointed to both CMV infection and a matching HLA type.

One entry per CDR3 protein, called by TCRdb with MiXCR from the reads. The repertoire has hundreds of thousands of distinct CDR3 sequences, 30% to 35% of them found once; the top ten carry roughly an eighth. This clonotype was detected only a few times. Antigen specificity is unknown. Study-level points and caveats: In two of eight donors, the top clonotype was HLA-C-restricted CMV-specific.

The V gene lost 6 bases and the J gene lost 3 bases, with 11 bases spanning the gap. Germline V gene data show CDR1 as MNHEY and CDR2 as SMNVEV (reference sequence). This CDR3 spans 14 amino acids. The sequencing here drew on cultured CD8+ T cells from PBMCs, taken from culture after CMV antigen stimulation. This TCR came from a human donor in good health (CMV status not recorded). Some clones in this sample may be carry-over from other donors' samples. This chain uses TRBV27 with TRBJ1-4; no definite D call. The CDR3 here is CASRQIGSNEKLFF. CDR3 DNA: TGTGCCAGCAGACAAATTGGGTCTAATGAAAAACTGTTTTTT.